This TCR beta chain is from a study of blood T cell repertoires in COVID-19. Whole-study context: Sites in the United States, Italy and Spain provided acute and convalescent COVID-19 samples. T cells, B-cell-depleted T cells, or PBMCs supplied cDNA or gDNA.

Seattle participants joined during active infection and were tracked over time. V lost 5 bases and J lost 4; bases outside the gene matches: 8. Germline V gives CDR1 SEHNR, CDR2 FQNEAQ (reference sequence). This CDR3 spans 15 amino acids. In the original analysis: It was from reference gene primer amplification that nucleated cell counts were estimated. Produced via immunoSEQ multiplex PCR; TCRdb's table is partial and in-frame only. Clone size and V and J calls were adopted from that table, with D and trimming inferred from the DNA. The sample has 440,000 or so clones; approximately 91% are singletons.

The chain recombines TRBV7-9 with TRBJ1-5; 7 bases agree with TRBD1. The sequenced sample consisted of peripheral blood. The clonotype was recovered from a woman in her 40s with COVID-19, enrolled during active disease. CDR3 coding DNA: TGTGCCAGCAGCCAGGGGGTAACGGCGAATCAGCCCCAGCATTTT. It encodes CASSQGVTANQPQHF.